This TCR beta chain is drawn from a study of cytotoxic CD8 clonotypes in ibrutinib-treated CLL. Germline V lookup: CDR1 KGHSH, CDR2 LQKENI. Trimming pared 3 bases from V and 3 bases from J, leaving 17 bases between. The CDR3 spans 17 residues. This clone was detected a few times. Libraries were prepared by immunoSEQ multiplex PCR; TCRdb keeps only in-frame clonotypes and omits some of them. Here the sample spans 300,000 or so clones, roughly two thirds being singletons. Extraction of around 2 micrograms of genomic DNA from cryopreserved PBMCs supplied material for TCR beta libraries. The receptor was derived from a human donor with chronic lymphocytic leukemia. The chain uses TRBV18 and TRBJ2-2; unclear D gene. Sequenced here: PBMCs, sampled after 36 months of ibrutinib treatment. CDR3 loop: CASSPGRAVIYTGELFF. As DNA, the CDR3 is TGTGCCAGCTCACCCGGCCGGGCGGTAATATACACCGGGGAGCTGTTTTTT.